This T cell receptor (beta chain) was profiled in a study of graft-versus-host responses after intestinal transplantation. On the study more broadly: Recipients across the board were started on anti-thymocyte globulin induction, then kept on tacrolimus and steroids for about 3 years. Study-level results: The marrow of recipients harbored GvH clones, and ileum or blood showed some of them first. Early post-transplant HvG declines tracked with peak circulating GvH clone levels. Graft-donor T cell macrochimerism coincided with high graft-versus-host to host-versus-graft clonal ratios in allografts.

As regards this clone: Its antigen is not identified.

Trimming removed 7 bases at V and 5 bases at J, with 11 bases between. CDR1 is MNHEY and CDR2 is SVGAGI in the germline V gene. This CDR3 comprises 13 residues. From the graft tissue, intraepithelial and lamina propria lymphocytes were released through processing. TCRdb keeps only in-frame clones here, not all; method: immunoSEQ multiplex PCR. This repertoire shows about 9,800 clones, around 73% found once; its top ten account for around a quarter. The receptor was isolated from a human patient who received an intestinal transplant, so some T cells may come from the graft donor. V gene TRBV6-5 combines with J gene TRBJ2-2; tentatively, D is TRBD2 (6 bases). The specimen was ileum tissue, collected around 500 days after intestinal transplant. CDR3 DNA: TGTGCCAGCAAAAATGCGGGAACCGGGGAGCTGTTTTTT. Its translation is CASKNAGTGELFF.